The T cell receptor (beta chain) described here comes from a study of T cell responses to AZD1222 COVID-19 vaccine. On this clone itself: Its cognate antigen is unknown.

Findings and limits, study-wide: AZD1222 recipients seropositive at baseline numbered only six or seven. Females outnumbered males among donors, who were mostly white British; clonal diversity was possibly underestimated. Unmutated variant regions are reportedly targeted by nearly half of spike-specific TCRs.

Germline V gene data show CDR1 as SGHNT and CDR2 as YENEEA. The CDR3 covers 14 residues. The V gene end was trimmed by 5 bases and the J gene end by 1 base; junction bases not matched to a gene: 1. This table comes from immunoSEQ multiplex PCR, and its TCRdb copy is limited to in-frame clones, with some not included. The top ten hold 9% to 15% of the sample, which has about 120,000 clones, 85% to 90% seen once. V gene TRBV11-3 combines with J gene TRBJ2-2; 7 positions match TRBD1. The material sequenced was peripheral blood, taken on day 0 of AZD1222 vaccination. The source is an adult in good health. The CDR3 DNA reads as TGTGCCAGCAGCCGGACAGGGAACACCGGGGAGCTGTTTTTT. It specifies CASSRTGNTGELFF.